These T cell receptor beta chains were read from a single sample in a study of OX40 agonist ivuxolimab in advanced cancers. TCRdb's copy holds only in-frame clones and misses some; the assay was immunoSEQ multiplex PCR. The table lists around 39,000 clones, approximately 78% of them singletons. Specimen: CD4+ or CD8+ T cells sorted from blood, collected in a trial of the OX40 agonist ivuxolimab. These receptor sequences come from an adult with an advanced solid tumor such as melanoma, head and neck, liver or kidney cancer. CDR3s include the opening cysteine and the closing phenylalanine or tryptophan. Fields, in order: CDR3 length, J gene, clone size, D gene, V gene, CDR3 protein, CDR3 DNA. A D gene is named only where the DNA matches it firmly. Clone sizes are given selectively: once, few, many, or a class where the clone is expanded.

16 | TRBJ2-7 | - | TRBD2 | TRBV2 | CASRGGTSGATYEQYF | TGTGCCAGCAGGGGGGGAACTAGCGGGGCGACCTACGAGCAGTACTTC
15 | TRBJ1-5 | - | TRBD1 | TRBV28 | CASSGTGGPNQPQHF | TGTGCCAGCAGTGGGACAGGGGGCCCCAATCAGCCCCAGCATTTT
14 | TRBJ1-5 | - | - | TRBV6-5 | CASSYRRGNQPQHF | TGTGCCAGCAGTTATCGGAGGGGCAATCAGCCCCAGCATTTT
15 | TRBJ1-6 | - | - | TRBV6-1 | CASRTASSYNSPLHF | TGTGCCAGCCGGACAGCTAGCTCCTATAATTCACCCCTCCACTTT
12 | TRBJ2-1 | - | TRBD2 | TRBV30 | CAWITSGRPGFF | TGTGCCTGGATTACTAGCGGGAGGCCGGGGTTCTTC
15 | TRBJ1-1 | - | TRBD1 | TRBV28 | CASSPRQGLITEAFF | TGTGCCAGCAGTCCCCGACAGGGATTGATCACTGAAGCTTTCTTT
13 | TRBJ1-3 | - | - | TRBV28 | CASSFEGGNTIYF | TGTGCCAGCAGTTTTGAGGGAGGAAACACCATATATTTT
12 | TRBJ2-7 | - | - | TRBV5-4 | CASSFARDEQYF | TGTGCCAGCAGCTTCGCGAGGGACGAGCAGTACTTC
13 | TRBJ2-3 | - | - | TRBV4-1 | CASSPHFTDTQYF | TGCGCCAGCAGCCCTCATTTCACAGATACGCAGTATTTT
14 | TRBJ2-7 | - | TRBD1 | TRBV19 | CASSINGQVYEQYF | TGTGCCAGTAGTATCAACGGACAGGTCTACGAGCAGTACTTC
15 | TRBJ2-3 | - | - | TRBV9 | CASSVVQGGTDTQYF | TGTGCCAGCAGCGTAGTCCAGGGGGGGACAGATACGCAGTATTTT
15 | TRBJ1-1 | - | TRBD1 | TRBV2 | CATMGQGVVNTEAFF | TGTGCCACCATGGGACAGGGGGTGGTCAACACTGAAGCTTTCTTT
14 | TRBJ2-1 | - | - | TRBV19 | CASSKGSTYNEQFF | TGTGCCAGTAGTAAGGGGAGTACCTACAATGAGCAGTTCTTC
13 | TRBJ2-3 | - | - | TRBV7-6 | CASSLVRGDTQYF | TGTGCCAGCAGCTTAGTACGGGGGGATACGCAGTATTTT
15 | TRBJ1-1 | - | - | TRBV2 | CASRDRDGLNTEAFF | TGTGCCAGCAGGGACCGGGACGGCTTGAACACTGAAGCTTTCTTT
15 | TRBJ2-7 | - | TRBD1 | TRBV23-1 | CASSRPTGGDYEQYF | TGCGCCAGCAGTCGACCGACAGGGGGGGACTACGAGCAGTACTTC
13 | TRBJ2-7 | - | TRBD1 | TRBV30 | CAWRNRGSYEQYF | TGTGCCTGGAGAAACAGGGGGAGCTACGAGCAGTACTTC
16 | TRBJ1-2 | - | - | TRBV28 | CASSLWAKIINYGYTF | TGTGCCAGCAGTTTATGGGCTAAGATTATCAACTATGGCTACACCTTC
16 | TRBJ1-3 | - | - | TRBV12-2 | CASRLWGQLSGNTIYF | TGTGCAAGTCGCTTATGGGGGCAGCTCTCTGGAAACACCATATATTTT
16 | TRBJ2-3 | - | - | TRBV4-1 | CASSQLNTLSTDTQYF | TGCGCCAGCAGCCAACTCAACACCCTGAGCACAGATACGCAGTATTTT
18 | TRBJ1-4 | once | TRBD1 | TRBV7-8 | CASSSAGTGDSLDEKLFF | TGTGCCAGCAGCTCAGCCGGGACAGGGGATAGCTTGGATGAAAAACTGTTTTTT
15 | TRBJ2-3 | - | - | TRBV4-1 | CASSQEPSDKDTQYF | TGCGCCAGCAGCCAAGAACCTAGCGATAAAGATACGCAGTATTTT
14 | TRBJ2-1 | - | TRBD1 | TRBV6-5 | CASTDKYRGHEQFF | TGTGCCAGCACCGACAAATACAGGGGTCATGAGCAGTTCTTC
15 | TRBJ2-7 | - | TRBD2 | TRBV11-2 | CASSPKTRGGGEQYF | TGTGCCAGCAGCCCCAAAACTCGGGGGGGCGGCGAGCAGTACTTC
13 | TRBJ1-5 | few | - | TRBV30 | CAWSLQGNQPQHF | TGTGCCTGGAGTTTACAGGGTAATCAGCCCCAGCATTTT
14 | TRBJ1-2 | once | - | TRBV5-1 | CASSLDGTIYGYTF | TGCGCCAGCAGCTTAGACGGGACGATCTATGGCTACACCTTC
15 | TRBJ1-3 | - | - | TRBV4-1 | CASSQDGGPGNTIYF | TGCGCCAGCAGCCAAGATGGAGGGCCTGGAAACACCATATATTTT
13 | TRBJ2-1 | - | - | TRBV15 | CATSIKVGTFLFF | TGTGCCACCAGCATCAAGGTCGGGACTTTTTTGTTCTTC
12 | TRBJ2-7 | - | - | TRBV11-1 | CASSLGDYEQYF | TGTGCCAGCAGCTTAGGGGACTACGAGCAGTACTTC
17 | TRBJ1-3 | - | - | TRBV7-6 | CASSLGSGISSGNTIYF | TGTGCCAGCAGCTTAGGTTCAGGGATTTCCTCTGGAAACACCATATATTTT
14 | TRBJ1-1 | once | - | TRBV30 | CAWSAGVKFTEAFF | TGTGCCTGGAGTGCGGGGGTAAAATTCACTGAAGCTTTCTTT
13 | TRBJ2-7 | - | - | TRBV6-1 | CASLVGQDYEQYF | TGTGCCAGCCTCGTCGGGCAGGACTACGAGCAGTACTTC
11 | TRBJ2-7 | few | - | TRBV2 | CASRVSYEQYF | TGTGCCAGCAGGGTTTCTTACGAGCAGTACTTC
12 | TRBJ1-1 | few | - | TRBV10-3 | CAISEAGAEAFF | TGTGCCATCAGTGAGGCGGGGGCTGAAGCTTTCTTT
15 | TRBJ2-1 | - | TRBD1 | TRBV28 | CASVSAGTGHNEQFF | TGTGCCAGCGTCTCCGCTGGGACAGGGCACAATGAGCAGTTCTTC
14 | TRBJ2-7 | - | - | TRBV7-8 | CASSLVADTYEQYF | TGTGCCAGCAGCTTAGTGGCCGACACCTACGAGCAGTACTTC
16 | TRBJ1-3 | - | - | TRBV4-2 | CASSQDWAPSGNTIYF | TGTGCCAGCAGCCAAGATTGGGCCCCATCTGGAAACACCATATATTTT
12 | TRBJ1-5 | - | - | TRBV10-1 | CASSDTNQPQHF | TGCGCCAGCAGCGATACGAATCAGCCCCAGCATTTT
15 | TRBJ2-1 | - | - | TRBV9 | CASSFGSGGVSEQFF | TGTGCCAGCAGCTTCGGGAGCGGAGGAGTGAGTGAGCAGTTCTTC
15 | TRBJ1-5 | - | - | TRBV5-1 | CASSLGGASNQPQHF | TGCGCCAGCAGCTTGGGGGGGGCGAGCAATCAGCCCCAGCATTTT
13 | TRBJ1-1 | - | - | TRBV7-9 | CASKDGRNTEAFF | TGTGCCAGCAAGGACGGACGGAACACTGAAGCTTTCTTT
13 | TRBJ2-5 | - | - | TRBV11-2 | CASGGLAKETQYF | TGTGCCAGCGGGGGGCTAGCGAAGGAGACCCAGTACTTC
15 | TRBJ1-5 | - | TRBD1 | TRBV6-5 | CASSTTGGFEQPQHF | TGTGCCAGCAGTACGACAGGGGGCTTTGAACAGCCCCAGCATTTT
12 | TRBJ1-6 | - | - | TRBV30 | CAWSLLNSPLHF | TGTGCCTGGAGTTTACTTAATTCACCCCTCCACTTT
19 | TRBJ2-5 | - | TRBD2 | TRBV28 | CASSFHGGGSGSGQETQYF | TGTGCCAGCAGTTTCCACGGAGGCGGTAGCGGGAGCGGTCAAGAGACCCAGTACTTC
12 | TRBJ1-3 | - | - | TRBV5-5 | CASSSRENTIYF | TGTGCCAGCAGCTCGAGGGAGAACACCATATATTTT
16 | TRBJ2-6 | - | - | TRBV7-9 | CASRGAGGSGANVLTF | TGTGCCAGCAGGGGAGCTGGGGGCTCTGGGGCCAACGTCCTGACTTTC
14 | TRBJ2-5 | once | - | TRBV25-1 | CASIATDIVETQYF | TGTGCCAGCATCGCCACAGATATTGTGGAGACCCAGTACTTC
14 | TRBJ1-4 | - | TRBD1 | TRBV7-9 | CASSLTGIGEKLFF | TGTGCCAGCAGCCTGACAGGGATAGGGGAAAAACTGTTTTTT
14 | TRBJ1-1 | - | - | TRBV2 | CASSADGRNTEAFF | TGTGCCAGCAGTGCGGACGGAAGGAACACTGAAGCTTTCTTT
13 | TRBJ2-1 | - | - | TRBV7-9 | CASSLRDNNEQFF | TGTGCCAGCAGCTTGAGAGATAACAATGAGCAGTTCTTC
13 | TRBJ2-3 | - | - | TRBV5-4 | CASSLDRFDTQYF | TGTGCCAGCAGCTTGGACAGGTTTGATACGCAGTATTTT
15 | TRBJ1-5 | - | - | TRBV9 | CASSVGGREDQPQHF | TGTGCCAGCAGCGTAGGTGGCAGGGAGGATCAGCCCCAGCATTTT
18 | TRBJ2-1 | once | - | TRBV5-4 | CASSLKGAGGLIYNEQFF | TGTGCCAGCAGCTTGAAGGGCGCTGGGGGACTCATCTACAATGAGCAGTTCTTC
15 | TRBJ2-7 | - | TRBD2 | TRBV7-2 | CASSLVRGGHYEQYF | TGTGCCAGCAGCTTAGTACGGGGGGGCCACTACGAGCAGTACTTC
15 | TRBJ2-1 | few | TRBD2 | TRBV7-3 | CASSLLASGVNEQFF | TGTGCCAGCAGCTTATTGGCTAGCGGGGTGAATGAGCAGTTCTTC
17 | TRBJ2-1 | - | - | TRBV5-6 | CASSLPRGGGGYGEQFF | TGTGCCAGCAGCTTGCCCCGAGGGGGGGGCGGGTACGGTGAGCAGTTCTTC
16 | TRBJ1-6 | - | TRBD1 | TRBV4-1 | CASSQVRRGWHSPLHF | TGCGCCAGCAGCCAAGTGCGCAGGGGGTGGCATTCACCCCTCCACTTT
15 | TRBJ2-2 | once | - | TRBV7-6 | CASSLGLQFTGELFF | TGTGCCAGCAGCTTAGGCTTACAGTTCACCGGGGAGCTGTTTTTT
16 | TRBJ2-7 | - | TRBD1 | TRBV11-2 | CASSLSLWTGGNEQYF | TGTGCCAGCAGCTTAAGCCTATGGACAGGGGGGAACGAGCAGTACTTC